The 15 T cell receptor beta chains reported below all come from one sample, sequenced in a study of blood T cell repertoires in COVID-19. Only in-frame clones appear in the TCRdb table, and some are missing; sequencing was by immunoSEQ multiplex PCR. The sample holds some 240,000 clones; 80% to 90% are singletons and the top ten take approximately 1.3%. Sequencing was carried out using peripheral blood. Receptors were obtained from a woman aged 40 to 55 who had recovered from COVID-19.

This chain links TRBV18 with TRBJ1-1; D might be TRBD1 (6 bases). CDR3 length: 15 amino acids. V lost 3 bases and J 5 bases, leaving 16 bases between the germline ends. CDR1 is KGHSH and CDR2 is LQKENI in the germline V gene. Here the CDR3 reads CASSPLRDISTEAFF. DNA of the CDR3: TGTGCCAGCTCACCTCTCCGGGACATTTCTACTGAAGCTTTCTTT. Together with reference TRBV18 and TRBJ1-1, the CDR3 gives the full variable domain: NAGVMQNPRHLVRRRGQEARLRCSPMKGHSHVYWYRQLPEEGLKFMVYLQKENIIDESGMPKERFSAEFPKEGPSILRIQQVVRGDSAAYFCASSPLRDISTEAFFGQGTRLTVV.

The rearrangement uses TRBV10-1 and TRBJ2-2; 7 bases agree with TRBD2. V shed 6 bases and J 2 bases; nucleotides not matched to a gene: 18. The CDR3 is made up of 19 amino acids. The germline V gene encodes CDR1 WNHNN and CDR2 SYGVQD (reference sequence). DNA for the CDR3: TGCGCCAGCAGGGGAGAACTAGTGGGGGGGGTAACTAACACCGGGGAGCTGTTTTTT. Protein: CASRGELVGGVTNTGELFF.

The chain couples TRBV19 to TRBJ1-5, with 8 bases fitting TRBD1. J was trimmed by 6 bases and V by 5 bases; bases with no gene match: 9. The CDR3 is 15 residues long. CDR1 LNHDA and CDR2 SQIVND come from the germline V gene (reference sequence). The CDR3 bases are TGTGCCAGTAGTCCAGGACAGGGTTTGATTCAGCCCCAGCATTTT. As protein: CASSPGQGLIQPQHF.

The chain combines TRBV9 with TRBJ2-2, with D possibly TRBD2 on 6 matching bases. CDR3 length: 16 amino acids. The V gene's germline CDR1 is SGDLS and CDR2 YYNGEE. V was trimmed by 4 bases and J by 0 bases, leaving 13 bases between them. The CDR3 loop is CASSFSGNANTGELFF. In DNA, the CDR3 is TGTGCCAGCAGCTTTAGCGGTAACGCGAACACCGGGGAGCTGTTTTTT.

The chain combines TRBV19 with TRBJ1-2; 10 bases map to TRBD1. The junction had 10 bases not matched to a gene; V was cut back by 10 bases and J by 5 bases. The CDR3 has 14 residues. Germline-derived CDR1 and CDR2 are LNHDA and SQIVND (reference sequence). CDR3 in amino acids: CATDVTGGSYGYTF. Here the CDR3 DNA reads TGTGCCACCGACGTGACAGGGGGCAGTTATGGCTACACCTTC.

This chain connects TRBV6-5 to TRBJ2-7; D is perhaps TRBD2 (5 bases). The germline CDR1 and CDR2 sequences are MNHEY and SVGAGI. The V gene lost 0 bases and the J gene lost 6 bases, with 9 bases spanning the gap. The CDR3 is 13 amino acids. CDR3 DNA: TGTGCCAGCAGTTACTCGAGGGATGTCGAGCAGTACTTC. Translating it yields CASSYSRDVEQYF.

The chain links TRBV10-3 to TRBJ1-5, with TRBD1 as a possible D gene (5 bases). The CDR3 runs to 15 residues. Germline CDR1 reads ENHRY; CDR2 reads SYGVKD. Trimming shortened V by 3 bases and J by 4 bases, and 13 bases separated the two germline ends. CDR3 sequence: CAISDLGGVNQPQHF. DNA of the CDR3: TGTGCCATCAGTGATCTGGGAGGGGTAAATCAGCCCCAGCATTTT.

The V and J genes are TRBV3-1 (or the pseudogene TRBV3-2) and TRBJ2-1; no definite D call. Per the germline V gene, CDR1 is LGHDT and CDR2 is YNNKEL (reference sequence). V lost 4 bases to trimming and J lost 7 bases, with 8 bases between them. This CDR3 has 12 residues. CDR3 nucleotide sequence: TGTGCCAGCAGCCTAACGCGGAATGAGCAGTTCTTC. Its translation is CASSLTRNEQFF.

The chain is built from TRBV30 and TRBJ1-4; no definite D call. CDR1 is GTSNPN and CDR2 is SVGIG in the germline V gene (reference sequence). The CDR3 covers 13 residues. Between the trimmed V and J ends, which lost 5 bases and 3 bases, there was a span of 10 bases. This CDR3 is CAWDTSANEKLFF. The CDR3 DNA reads as TGTGCCTGGGACACCTCAGCTAATGAAAAACTGTTTTTT.

In this sample, this clone turned up many times. This sequence joins TRBV7-2 and TRBJ1-1, with D possibly matching TRBD1 (5 bases). The V gene's germline CDR1 is SGHTA and CDR2 FQGNSA. The CDR3 is 15 residues long. V was cut by 2 bases and J by 2 bases, with 12 bases left in between. Here the CDR3 reads CASSLMTGGNTEAFF. DNA of the CDR3: TGTGCCAGCAGCTTAATGACGGGGGGTAACACTGAAGCTTTCTTT.

Only one count was recorded for this clone. V is TRBV5-6 and J is TRBJ1-2; tentative D call: TRBD1 (6 bases). V shed 3 bases and J shed 8 bases, with 23 bases lying between them. The CDR3 has 16 residues. In germline, CDR1 is SGHDT, CDR2 YYEEEE. The CDR3 bases are TGTGCCAGCAGCTCCAAGAGGTATCAGGGGCAGAAGGGCTACACCTTC. It is translated as CASSSKRYQGQKGYTF.

The rearrangement links TRBV19 to TRBJ1-2; tentative D call: TRBD1 (6 bases). V gave up 3 bases and J gave up 6 bases, with 11 bases separating them. The CDR3 is made up of 13 amino acids. Per germline, CDR1 LNHDA and CDR2 SQIVND (reference sequence). The CDR3 region is CASSIDRTDGYTF. The CDR3, as DNA: TGTGCCAGTAGTATTGACAGGACGGATGGCTACACCTTC.

Notes on this clone: One end of the junction is discordant with germline, which a read error may explain. This chain connects TRBV6-1 to TRBJ1-2; 7 nucleotides line up with TRBD1. CDR3 size: 16 residues. Per the germline V gene, CDR1 is MNHNS and CDR2 is SASEGT. CDR3 DNA sequence: TGTGCCAGCACTGAACGCCTTCCGACAGGGACGAGGGGCTACACCTTC. This encodes CASTERLPTGTRGYTF.

The V gene is TRBV11-2, the J gene TRBJ2-1; 9 bases agree with TRBD2. This CDR3 comprises 15 residues. Per the germline V gene, CDR1 is SGHAT and CDR2 is FQNNGV. Losses at the gene ends were 2 bases for V and 4 bases for J; bases not matched to a gene: 3. The CDR3 loop reads CASSLLAGVYNEQFF. CDR3 bases: TGTGCCAGCAGCTTATTAGCGGGGGTTTACAATGAGCAGTTCTTC. The full variable domain, in which reference TRBV11-2 and TRBJ2-1 provide the parts outside the CDR3, is EAGVAQSPRYKIIEKRQSVAFWCNPISGHATLYWYQQILGQGPKLLIQFQNNGVVDDSQLPKDRFSAERLKGVDSTLKIQPAKLEDSAVYLCASSLLAGVYNEQFFGPGTRLTVL.

This clone was picked up many times. The genes are TRBV18 and TRBJ1-2, with a weak D call TRBD1 (5 bases). Germline-derived CDR1 and CDR2 are KGHSH and LQKENI. The CDR3 has 14 amino acids. The germline V and J ends were trimmed by 2 bases and 0 bases, with 7 bases remaining between them. The CDR3 is CASSPKTANYGYTF. CDR3 nucleotides: TGTGCCAGCTCACCAAAGACAGCTAACTATGGCTACACCTTC.